This TCR beta chain was sequenced during a study of blood T cell repertoires in COVID-19 (dated by TCRdb to the early 2020s). About the investigation overall: The collaborator samples originated in the United States, Italy and Spain and spanned the acute and convalescent phases of COVID-19. The material from the prospective study consisted of cDNA or gDNA derived from T cells, B-cell-depleted T cells, or PBMCs. Deeply sampled blood TCRbeta repertoires from subjects exposed to, actively infected with, or recovered from COVID-19 were included in the dataset. The repertoires were released in a freely available public database intended as a resource for research on the immune response to SARS-CoV-2. Samples were obtained from the ongoing ImmuneRACE study (first 160 participants) and from over 1,000 subjects provided by 6 global collaborators. Nearly every sample came with metadata listing a de-identified subject ID, COVID-19 status, age in years and sex. Where available, HLA class I and class II types were obtained from metadata supplied by the sample provider rather than from assay-based typing.

Each collaborating institution followed its own protocols to collect whole blood in K2EDTA tubes. For TCRbeta analysis, collaborators shipped samples as frozen whole blood, isolated PBMCs, or DNA extracted from either of those sample types. The CDR3, cysteine through phenylalanine, is 14 amino acids long. Left in the record is the CDR3 DNA by itself, 42 bases read in frame from the first base. The trim is 1 base for V and 1 base for J, with a gap of 7 bases between the germline ends. The germline V gene (reference sequence) provides CDR1 PRHDT and CDR2 FYEKMQ. TCRbeta CDR3 regions were amplified from genomic DNA by means of the immunoSEQ Assay, a bias-controlled multiplex PCR. Regarding the original processing steps: The number of nucleated cells in each sample was estimated from the amplification of reference gene primers within the assay. To quantify the absolute abundance of each unique TCRbeta CDR3 rearrangement, sequence reads were collapsed and filtered. For each sample, productive Simpson clonality was calculated as the square root of Simpson's diversity index across productive rearrangements. The table comes from immuneACCESS by way of TCRdb, which keeps in-frame sequences with V and J called. Part of the clones is missing from these tables; in studies checked, under half for an unresolved V gene and the rest for unknown reasons. V, J and clone size were drawn from that table, and D and trimming were deduced from the DNA. For this sample the table gives approximately 170,000 clones, of which about 86% were detected only once. The ten largest make up about 2.6% of the sample.

On this clone itself: Its target antigen remains unknown. The record has no base qualities; no much larger clone is one base away.

What the authors observed across the whole study: The amount of clinical and demographic metadata varied by source and participant and was provided uncurated.

Sequenced input: peripheral blood. The sequence came from a human donor with acute or convalescent COVID-19. The donor label of this sample is uncertain. The chain uses TRBV13 and TRBJ2-5; the D gene is not confidently resolved. The bases are TGTGCCAGCAGCTTAGTAAACAGCCAAGAGACCCAGTACTTC. Its coded protein is CASSLVNSQETQYF.